This T cell receptor beta chain was sequenced in a study of identical twins. Germline V gene data show CDR1 as SGHDT and CDR2 as YYEEEE. V shed 4 bases and J shed 5 bases, with 9 bases lying between them. This CDR3 contains 12 residues. In every case, the donor was a healthy Caucasian. TCRdb re-analysed the 5' RACE reads in MiXCR, keeping a single row per CDR3 protein. The sample consists of 150,000 or so distinct CDR3 sequences, roughly 3.5% of them appearing once. This clonotype was recorded many times. Its antigen is unidentified. Findings of the study overall: Conclusions were drawn cross-sectionally by statistical analysis, without following the same donors. Sequences that were out-of-frame, alpha and twin-shared displayed an excess of low generation probability.

The genes are TRBV5-6 and TRBJ1-1, with a possible D match to TRBD1 (5 bases). Sequenced material: memory T cells sorted from blood. The sequence derives from a man younger than 35 in good health. CDR3 amino acids: CASSRQGTEAFF. Here the CDR3 DNA reads TGTGCCAGCAGCAGGCAGGGAACTGAAGCTTTCTTT.